This note documents a single T cell receptor beta chain sequence. Antigen specificity is unknown. The sample belongs to a study of CXCR3-negative and CXCR3-positive naive CD8 T cells. The CDR3 loop spans 16 amino acids. Germline loops: CDR1 MGHRA, CDR2 YSYEKL. Naive CD8+ T cells showed CD45RO-CCR7+CD27+CD95-. Study-level points and caveats: Diversity was high in both naive subsets and much lower in memory cells. Surface CD5 matched across naive subsets, and TRB CDR3 properties served to infer TCR strength. Most assays used freshly isolated PBMCs, as cryopreservation partially reduced CXCR3.

The TRB cDNA libraries were prepared by 5' RACE with UMI labels. From the 5' RACE reads, TCRdb lists one entry per CDR3 protein and no DNA. The listing records about 66,000 distinct CDR3 sequences. The material sequenced was naive CXCR3- CD8+ T cells from blood. The subset denotes: CD45RO-CCR7+CD27+CD95- naive CD8+ T cells lacking CXCR3 (TNR3-). The V call is TRBV4-1, the J call TRBJ2-1; there is no DNA to check the TCRdb D call of TRBD1. The receptor was derived from a human donor in good health. Some clones in this sample may be carry-over from other donors' samples. This CDR3 is CASSQVSLVGGNEQFF.